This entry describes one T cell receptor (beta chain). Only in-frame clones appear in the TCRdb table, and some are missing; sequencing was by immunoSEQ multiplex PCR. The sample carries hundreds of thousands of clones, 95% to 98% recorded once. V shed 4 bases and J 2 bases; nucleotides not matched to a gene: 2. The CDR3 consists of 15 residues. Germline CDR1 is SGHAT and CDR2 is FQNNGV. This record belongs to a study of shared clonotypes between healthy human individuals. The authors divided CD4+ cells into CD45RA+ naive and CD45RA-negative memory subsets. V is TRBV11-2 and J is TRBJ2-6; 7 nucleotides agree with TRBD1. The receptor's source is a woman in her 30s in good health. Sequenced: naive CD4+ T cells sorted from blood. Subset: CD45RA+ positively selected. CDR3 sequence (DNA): TGTGCCAGCAGCTCCAGGGGGACTGGGGCCAACGTCCTGACTTTC. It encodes CASSSRGTGANVLTF.